The table lists the clone carrying this T cell receptor beta chain with a count of one. The antigen is undetermined. Only in-frame clones appear in the TCRdb table, and some are missing; sequencing was by immunoSEQ multiplex PCR. The sample contains roughly 16,000 clones, about 61% of which appear only once. The V end was cut by 2 bases, the J end by 3 bases, with 12 bases between. Germline V gene lookup returns CDR1 SGHNT and CDR2 YYREEE (reference sequence). The CDR3 is 14 residues long. This sample was included in a study of cytotoxic CD8 clonotypes in ibrutinib-treated CLL. Study outcomes and limitations: Relative to age-matched healthy donors, clonality at baseline was higher, and it tracked circulating CD8+ T-cell counts.

The chain couples TRBV5-4 to TRBJ2-7, with a tentative D call TRBD1 (6 bases). The sample was PBMCs, taken before ibrutinib treatment. The clonotype originates from a human donor with chronic lymphocytic leukemia. The CDR3 region is CASSFRDMGYEQYF. CDR3 DNA: TGTGCCAGCAGCTTCCGGGACATGGGCTACGAGCAGTACTTC.